This TCR beta chain derives from a study of cytomegalovirus exposure and HLA in healthy donors. Whole-study context: For the approximately 420 genotyped donors, roughly 81% fell within the Caucasian-associated ancestry cluster.

60 Vbeta and 13 Jbeta primers were used in PCR. Sequenced by immunoSEQ multiplex PCR; TCRdb stores in-frame clones only, minus some. The sample yields about 130,000 clones, roughly two thirds seen once. As regards this clone: Antigen unknown.

Findings of the study overall: A likely sequencing artifact accounted for one observed cluster of highly shared sequence variants. In a later analysis, TCR beta V- and J-gene trimming was associated with a missense DCLRE1C variant.

Germline CDR1 reads GTSNPN; CDR2 reads SVGIG (reference sequence). The CDR3 has 12 residues. Sequenced sample: PBMCs. The genes are TRBV30 and TRBJ2-5; the match to TRBD2 covers 7 bases. The DNA end is more similar to TRBJ2-7, so the J call may be wrong. The TCR comes from a man younger than 40 in good health and CMV-seropositive. CDR3 DNA: TGTGCCTGGGGGAGGGGTGGCTACGAGCAGTACTTC. This translates into CAWGRGGYEQYF.